The 32 T cell receptor beta chains below come from one sample, sequenced in a study of post-analysis software for immune sequencing data (dated by TCRdb to between 2014 and 2016). The investigation overall reported the following: Patients showed significantly higher frequencies than controls for roughly five TRBV segments, among them TRBV5-6, TRBV5-1 and TRBV20-1.

These receptors' targets are unknown. The receptor library was made with PCR. Sequencer: Illumina HiSeq 2500. Unique molecular identifiers were incorporated into TCR beta cDNA libraries to reduce PCR and sequencing biases. Using fastp at Q25 and MiXCR, TCRdb reprocessed the public reads and kept productive beta chains. Every entry covers one CDR3 protein and lists the most common genes and DNA from its rows. The sample data list about 460,000 distinct CDR3 sequences, and roughly 45% of these were observed just once. The ten most abundant clones make up about 12% of the sample. Input material: blood. These receptor sequences come from a girl aged 10 to 17 with multiple sclerosis.

The gene calls are TRBV11-3 and TRBJ2-4, with TRBD1 matching 9 bases. Matching the DNA end better, TRBJ2-5 makes the J call doubtful. The CDR3 runs to 14 residues. The germline gives CDR1 SGHNT, CDR2 YENEEA. CDR3 sequence reads: CASSLGQGDETQYF. The DNA of the CDR3 is TGTGCCAGCAGCCTGGGACAGGGAGACGAGACCCAGTACTTC.

This clonotype occurred a few times. This chain connects TRBV7-2 to TRBJ2-7, with D hard to call. V lost 4 bases, J lost 5 bases, and 15 bases lay in between. CDR3 size: 14 residues. Germline CDR1 SGHTA, CDR2 FQGNSA. The CDR3 DNA is TGTGCCAGCAGCTCCCATCGGGCGATGAACGAGCAGTACTTC. Translated, it gives CASSSHRAMNEQYF.

CDR3 DNA sequence: TGCGCCAGCAGCTTGGCCGCTTCAGGGTTCTCCTACGAGCAGTACTTC. This encodes CASSLAASGFSYEQYF. The chain combines TRBV5-1 with TRBJ2-7; a weak D match, TRBD1 (5 bases). The CDR3 covers 16 residues. The V gene lost 0 bases and the J gene lost 0 bases, with 13 bases spanning the gap. The germline V gene encodes CDR1 SGHRS and CDR2 YFSETQ. Variable domain in full (rest from reference TRBV5-1 and TRBJ2-7): KAGVTQTPRYLIKTRGQQVTLSCSPISGHRSVSWYQQTPGQGLQFLFEYFSETQRNKGNFPGRFSGRQFSNSRSEMNVSTLELGDSALYLCASSLAASGFSYEQYFGPGTRLTVT.

J is TRBJ2-7 and V is TRBV18, with D unclear. CDR3 size: 13 residues. Trimming left V 0 bases short and J 3 bases short, with 6 bases between. From germline, CDR1 is KGHSH and CDR2 LQKENI. CDR3 region: CASSPPTFYEQYF. CDR3 nucleotide sequence: TGTGCCAGCTCACCACCGACATTCTACGAGCAGTACTTC.

This clonotype was detected only a few times. This sequence joins TRBV29-1 and TRBJ1-2; tentative D call: TRBD1 (6 bases). Germline CDR1 reads SQVTM; CDR2 reads ANQGSEA. The CDR3 contains 14 residues. The V gene lost 5 bases and the J gene lost 4 bases, with 17 bases spanning the gap. The CDR3 nucleotides read TGCAGCGTTCCCCACAATCAGGGGAGCTATGGCTACACCTTC. This sequence encodes CSVPHNQGSYGYTF. Combining the CDR3 with reference TRBV29-1 and TRBJ1-2 gives the whole variable domain SAVISQKPSRDICQRGTSLTIQCQVDSQVTMMFWYRQQPGQSLTLIATANQGSEATYESGFVIDKFPISRPNLTFSTLTVSNMSPEDSSIYLCSVPHNQGSYGYTFGSGTRLTVV.

The V and J genes are TRBV10-3 and TRBJ2-3, with D maybe TRBD2 (6 bases). The germline CDR1 and CDR2 sequences are ENHRY and SYGVKD. V dropped 0 bases and J dropped 6 bases, with 16 bases sitting between them. The CDR3 runs to 16 residues. CDR3 sequence (DNA): TGTGCCATCAGTGAGTCGTCTAGCGAACGAGGGGATACGCAGTATTTT. Translation: CAISESSSERGDTQYF.

In regard to this clonotype: A read error may produce the germline difference seen at one junction end. The chain joins TRBV5-1 to TRBJ2-4, with D possibly matching TRBD2 (6 bases). The J call is uncertain, as TRBJ2-7 better fits the DNA end. Germline loops: CDR1 SGHRS, CDR2 YFSETQ. The length of the CDR3 is 15 residues. The CDR3 region has the DNA TGCGCCGGCAGCTTGTCACTGGCGGGGACCTACGAGCAGTACTTC. Residues: CAGSLSLAGTYEQYF.

This clonotype turned up a few times. This chain connects TRBV6-5 to TRBJ1-2, with D tentatively TRBD1 (5 bases). The ends were cut back, 2 bases at V and 6 bases at J, with 16 bases in the middle. CDR1 MNHEY and CDR2 SVGAGI come from the germline V gene. The CDR3 has 15 residues. The CDR3 sequence is CASSYLEDLGDGYTF. The CDR3 coding sequence is TGTGCCAGCAGTTACCTTGAGGACCTAGGGGATGGCTACACCTTC.

A word on this clonotype: At one end the junction does not follow the germline gene, possibly because of a read error. The rearrangement joins TRBV7-2 to TRBJ2-5, with D hard to call. Germline CDR1 reads SGHTA; CDR2 reads FQGNSA. This CDR3 is built from 11 residues. DNA of the CDR3: TGTGCCAGCAGCGTAGCCGAGACCCAGTACTTC. Protein: CASSVAETQYF.

The V call is TRBV5-1, the J call TRBJ2-7; 7 bases align to TRBD2. Judging by the DNA end, TRBJ2-5 fits better; the J call may be wrong. The length of the CDR3 is 16 residues. Per germline, CDR1 SGHRS and CDR2 YFSETQ. The chain's CDR3 is CASSPFQVRWEGTQYF. The CDR3, as DNA: TGCGCCAGCAGCCCCTTCCAGGTTCGCTGGGAGGGGACCCAGTACTTC.

Ten or more counts support this clonotype. Its ends do not fully match the called genes, so a read error is possible. The J gene is TRBJ2-1, the V gene TRBV5-1, with D tentatively TRBD2 (6 bases). The V gene's germline CDR1 is SGHRS and CDR2 YFSETQ. The CDR3 covers 12 residues. Here the CDR3 reads CASSWGGDEQFF. The CDR3 nucleotides are TGTGCCAGCAGCTGGGGAGGCGACGAGCAGTTCTTC.

The V and J genes are TRBV20-1 and TRBJ1-2, with unresolved D. Trimming removed 2 bases at V and 5 bases at J, with 12 bases between. Germline V gene lookup returns CDR1 DFQATT and CDR2 SNEGSKA (reference sequence). There are 13 residues in the CDR3. For the CDR3, the DNA is TGCAGTGCTAGACAGGTAGTGGGGTATGGCTACACCTTC. It specifies CSARQVVGYGYTF.

The chain employs TRBV7-2 and TRBJ2-5; D is perhaps TRBD1 (6 bases). The germline V gene has CDR1 SGHTA and CDR2 FQGNSA. V lost 1 base and J lost 0, with 12 bases in between. CDR3 size: 16 residues. This CDR3 reads CASSLGAGTHQETQYF. CDR3 nucleotide sequence: TGTGCCAGCAGCTTAGGTGCCGGGACACACCAAGAGACCCAGTACTTC.

This clonotype appeared a few times. The chain links TRBV7-9 to TRBJ1-2, with D perhaps matching TRBD1 (5 bases). This CDR3 is built from 14 residues. Germline V lookup: CDR1 SEHNR, CDR2 FQNEAQ (reference sequence). Trimming left V 5 bases short and J 4 bases short, with 14 bases between. The CDR3 DNA reads as TGTGCCAGCAGCCTCTCCGGGACCGGCTATGGCTACACCTTC. Its protein is CASSLSGTGYGYTF.

The table lists this clonotype with many counts. The genes are TRBV12-3 or TRBV12-4 and TRBJ2-5, with D uncertain. Trimming took off 6 bases at V and 5 bases at J, with 10 bases between the two ends. CDR3 size: 12 residues. In DNA, the CDR3 is TGTGCCAGCAGCTGGGTTGAGGAGACCCAGTACTTC. Its translation is CASSWVEETQYF.

This clonotype was found once. V is TRBV25-1 and J is TRBJ2-1, with D unclear. The CDR3 length is 16 residues. Trimming shortened V by 2 bases and J by 0 bases, and 11 bases separated the two germline ends. Germline CDR1 MGHDK, CDR2 SYGVNS. CDR3 coding DNA: TGTGCCAGCAGTGAAACGGGTTCCGACTCCTACAATGAGCAGTTCTTC. Amino acids: CASSETGSDSYNEQFF.

The chain links TRBV7-2 to TRBJ2-3; 8 nucleotides align to TRBD2. Trimming at V came to 5 bases and at J to 4 bases, leaving 11 bases not matched to a gene. The germline gives CDR1 SGHTA, CDR2 FQGNSA. The CDR3 extends over 16 amino acids. The CDR3 protein is CASSKRGGRLADTQYF. CDR3 coding DNA: TGTGCCAGCAGCAAACGGGGGGGCCGTCTGGCAGATACGCAGTATTTT.

V and J are TRBV5-1 and TRBJ2-5, with 10 bases aligning to TRBD2. Trimming cost V 1 base and J 2 bases; bases outside gene matches: 5. The CDR3 consists of 16 residues. Germline assignment: CDR1 SGHRS and CDR2 YFSETQ. CDR3 region: CASSLSTSGPQETQYF. The CDR3 DNA reads as TGCGCCAGCAGCTTGTCGACTAGCGGGCCGCAAGAGACCCAGTACTTC. Filled out from reference TRBV5-1 and TRBJ2-5, the complete variable domain reads KAGVTQTPRYLIKTRGQQVTLSCSPISGHRSVSWYQQTPGQGLQFLFEYFSETQRNKGNFPGRFSGRQFSNSRSEMNVSTLELGDSALYLCASSLSTSGPQETQYFGPGTRLLVL.

This clonotype was seen a handful of times. In DNA, the CDR3 is TGCAGTGCTAGGATTGAAGGGATAAGGAATTCACCCCTCCACTTT. Its protein product is CSARIEGIRNSPLHF. The chain has TRBV20-1 and TRBJ1-6; no clear D. From germline, CDR1 is DFQATT and CDR2 SNEGSKA (reference sequence). V dropped 3 bases and J dropped 7 bases, with 16 bases sitting between them. The CDR3 extends over 15 amino acids.

V usage is TRBV4-2 and J usage is TRBJ2-7; 7 bases map to TRBD1. The CDR3 contains 15 residues. The germline CDR1 and CDR2 sequences are LGHNA and YNFKEQ. The ends lost 2 bases at V and 2 bases at J; junction bases unmatched: 6. The CDR3 DNA sequence: TGTGCCAGCAGCCAACTCCAGGGGGTAGCCTACGAGCAGTACTTC. Translated, it gives CASSQLQGVAYEQYF.

This clonotype has a handful of counts. An end of the junction differs from the germline gene, which may be a read error. V gene TRBV12-3 or TRBV12-4 combines with J gene TRBJ1-1; 8 nucleotides line up with TRBD1. This CDR3 region has 14 residues. The CDR3 DNA reads TGTGCCTGCAGTTTTTGGGACAGGTCCACTGAAGCTTTCTTT. Its protein product is CACSFWDRSTEAFF.

This clonotype was counted between two and nine times. The rearrangement links TRBV20-1 to TRBJ2-3; 8 bases match TRBD1. The CDR3 runs to 15 residues. CDR1 is DFQATT, CDR2 SNEGSKA, per germline (reference sequence). The junction had 5 bases not matched to a gene; V was cut back by 3 bases and J by 0 bases. Here the CDR3 DNA reads TGCAGTGCTAGCCGTACAGGGGGAAGCACAGATACGCAGTATTTT. This gives the protein CSASRTGGSTDTQYF.

In DNA form, the CDR3 reads TGTGCCAGCAGCTCCAGGGGTCCTAGGGCCTACGAGCAGTACTTC. It codes for CASSSRGPRAYEQYF. This chain connects TRBV7-2 to TRBJ2-7; a weak D match, TRBD1 (6 bases). V was pared by 4 bases and J by 2 bases, with 15 bases between. The CDR3 sequence is 15 residues long. The V gene's germline CDR1 is SGHTA and CDR2 FQGNSA.

The chain couples TRBV7-3 to TRBJ2-3; 7 bases are shared with TRBD2. J lost 0 bases, V lost 10 bases, and 10 bases had no gene match. This CDR3 is built from 15 residues. Germline CDR1 SGHTA, CDR2 FQGTGA. CDR3 amino acids: CATSELASSTDTQYF. The CDR3 DNA is TGTGCCACCTCCGAACTAGCGTCTAGCACAGATACGCAGTATTTT. Based on the CDR3 plus reference TRBV7-3 and TRBJ2-3, the full variable domain is GAGVSQTPSNKVTEKGKYVELRCDPISGHTALYWYRQSLGQGPEFLIYFQGTGAADDSGLPNDRFFAVRPEGSVSTLKIQRTERGDSAVYLCATSELASSTDTQYFGPGTRLTVL.

The rearrangement joins TRBV2 to TRBJ1-2, with D perhaps TRBD1 (5 bases). The CDR3 is 14 amino acids. The V gene lost 6 bases and the J gene lost 5 bases, with 16 bases spanning the gap. Germline V gene sequence: CDR1 SNHLY, CDR2 FYNNEI. DNA for the CDR3: TGTGCCAGCAGCGTCTTTGGGACGGAGTATGGCTACACCTTC. Amino acid sequence: CASSVFGTEYGYTF.

The gene calls are TRBV28 and TRBJ2-1; no firm D call. CDR1 and CDR2 (germline): MDHEN, SYDVKM. V gave up 9 bases and J gave up 10 bases, with 22 bases separating them. This CDR3 is 14 amino acids long. The CDR3 DNA reads as TGTGCCAGTCAGAACCCGGGCCACCTCAGGGAGCAGTTCTTC. This gives the protein CASQNPGHLREQFF.

This clonotype was recorded once. The gene calls are TRBV10-3 and TRBJ1-4, with no clear D. Germline CDR1 and CDR2: ENHRY and SYGVKD. The V end lost 4 bases, the J end lost 7 bases, and 13 bases lay between the germline ends. The CDR3 contains 14 residues. CDR3: CAISAGDVGEKLFF. The CDR3 DNA follows: TGTGCCATCAGTGCAGGCGATGTTGGTGAAAAACTGTTTTTT.

This chain uses TRBV19 with TRBJ2-3; maybe TRBD2 (6 bases). The CDR3 runs to 15 residues. The V end lost 9 bases, the J end lost 3 bases, and 19 bases lay between the germline ends. Germline V gene lookup returns CDR1 LNHDA and CDR2 SQIVND (reference sequence). In DNA, the CDR3 is TGTGCCAGCGGGAGAGGGGATATGGGTACAGATACGCAGTATTTT. It codes for CASGRGDMGTDTQYF. Together with reference TRBV19 and TRBJ2-3, the CDR3 gives the full variable domain: DGGITQSPKYLFRKEGQNVTLSCEQNLNHDAMYWYRQDPGQGLRLIYYSQIVNDFQKGDIAEGYSVSREKKESFPLTVTSAQKNPTAFYLCASGRGDMGTDTQYFGPGTRLTVL.

The chain links TRBV6-5 to TRBJ2-7; 9 nucleotides match TRBD1. The CDR3 is 15 amino acids. J was trimmed by 3 bases and V by 6 bases; bases with no gene match: 9. The V gene's germline CDR1 is MNHEY and CDR2 SVGAGI. Written as DNA, the CDR3 is TGTGCCAGCAGCTACATGTCGGGACAGGGCTACGAGCAGTACTTC. Amino acids: CASSYMSGQGYEQYF.

The chain is built from TRBV7-8 and TRBJ1-1; D ambiguous. Germline V gives CDR1 SGHVS, CDR2 FQNEAQ. The CDR3 contains 13 residues. V lost 1 base to trimming and J lost 7 bases, with 10 bases between them. CDR3 sequence (DNA): TGTGCCAGCAGCTTAGGGTCCTCGGGTGAAGCTTTCTTT. Amino acids: CASSLGSSGEAFF.

V usage is TRBV11-2 and J usage is TRBJ2-5, with D perhaps assigned TRBD1 or TRBD2 (5 bases each). The CDR3 spans 14 residues. Germline V gene data show CDR1 as SGHAT and CDR2 as FQNNGV. The ends were cut back, 2 bases at V and 13 bases at J, with 20 bases in the middle. The CDR3 DNA reads as TGTGCCAGCAGCTTATCGAGGGGCCTGGAGGCCCGGTACTTC. This encodes CASSLSRGLEARYF.

The V and J genes are TRBV27 and TRBJ1-4; 7 bases are shared with TRBD1. Germline V gene lookup returns CDR1 MNHEY and CDR2 SMNVEV (reference sequence). The V segment lost 4 bases and the J segment 7 bases; nucleotides outside the gene matches: 9. CDR3 length: 15 amino acids. The CDR3 spells CASSSGGGLGEKLFF. In DNA form, the CDR3 reads TGTGCCAGCAGTTCCGGAGGGGGCTTGGGTGAAAAACTGTTTTTT. The complete variable domain, with remaining parts taken from reference TRBV27 and TRBJ1-4, reads EAQVTQNPRYLITVTGKKLTVTCSQNMNHEYMSWYRQDPGLGLRQIYYSMNVEVTDKGDVPEGYKVSRKEKRNFPLILESPSPNQTSLYFCASSSGGGLGEKLFFGSGTQLSVL.